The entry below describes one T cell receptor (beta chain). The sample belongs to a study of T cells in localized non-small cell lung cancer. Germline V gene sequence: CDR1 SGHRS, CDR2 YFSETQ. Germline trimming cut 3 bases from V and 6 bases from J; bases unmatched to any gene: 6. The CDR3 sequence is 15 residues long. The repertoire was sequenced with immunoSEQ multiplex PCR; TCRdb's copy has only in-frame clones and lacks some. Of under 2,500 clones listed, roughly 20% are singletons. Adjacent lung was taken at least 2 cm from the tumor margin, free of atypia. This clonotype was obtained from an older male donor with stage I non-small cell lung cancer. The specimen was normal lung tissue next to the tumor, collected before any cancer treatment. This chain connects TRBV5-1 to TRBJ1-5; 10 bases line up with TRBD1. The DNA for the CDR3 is TGCGCCAGCAGCTCGGGGACAGGGGACGGTCAGCCCCAGCATTTT. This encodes CASSSGTGDGQPQHF. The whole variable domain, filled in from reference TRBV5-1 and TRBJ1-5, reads KAGVTQTPRYLIKTRGQQVTLSCSPISGHRSVSWYQQTPGQGLQFLFEYFSETQRNKGNFPGRFSGRQFSNSRSEMNVSTLELGDSALYLCASSSGTGDGQPQHFGDGTRLSIL.